This record looks at one T cell receptor beta chain sequence and its context. Its antigen remains unknown. CDR1 is GTSNPN, CDR2 SVGIG, per germline (reference sequence). Trimming left V 5 bases short and J 0 bases short, with 14 bases between. This CDR3 has 14 amino acids. This sample was taken from a study of OX40 agonist ivuxolimab in advanced cancers. Study as a whole: Three patients had partial responses: one hepatocellular carcinoma, two cutaneous melanoma.

Profiled with immunoSEQ multiplex PCR; TCRdb holds only in-frame clones, not every one. The repertoire holds under 100,000 clones, with approximately 90% as singletons. Study-level points and caveats: Antigen targets of the expanded peripheral T cells went undetermined. CD8+ T cells averaged more expanded clones than CD4+.

Sequenced here: CD4+ or CD8+ T cells sorted from blood, sampled in a trial of the OX40 agonist ivuxolimab. This clonotype was obtained from an adult with an advanced solid tumor such as melanoma, head and neck, liver or kidney cancer. The V and J genes are TRBV30 and TRBJ2-7; possibly TRBD1 for D (6 bases). CDR3 region: CAWGEQGFSYEQYF. The CDR3 DNA follows: TGTGCCTGGGGAGAACAGGGTTTCTCCTACGAGCAGTACTTC.